This is a list of T cell receptor beta chains from one sample in a study of blood T cell repertoires in COVID-19. Repertoires were generated with immunoSEQ multiplex PCR, while TCRdb's copy carries only in-frame clones and drops some. This table has roughly 180,000 clones, approximately 83% appearing once. Sequencing was carried out using PBMCs or T cells enriched from blood (not recorded which). The receptor source for this set is a woman aged 55 to 70 who had recovered from COVID-19. The CDR3 runs from the conserved cysteine through the conserved F or W. Each record gives: clone size, J gene, V gene, D gene, CDR3 DNA, CDR3 protein. D genes are given only for firm matches. The size field is filled for only some rows; it gives once, few, many or a size class.

clone size: -; J gene: TRBJ2-5; V gene: TRBV15; D gene: -; CDR3 DNA: TGTGCCACCAGCATTATAGGACTCACCCAGTACTTC; CDR3 protein: CATSIIGLTQYF
clone size: -; J gene: TRBJ2-1; V gene: TRBV6-5; D gene: TRBD1; CDR3 DNA: TGTGCCAGCAGGCCCCGGGACAGGGTCTTCAATGAGCAGTTCTTC; CDR3 protein: CASRPRDRVFNEQFF
clone size: -; J gene: TRBJ1-5; V gene: TRBV18; D gene: -; CDR3 DNA: TGTGCCAGCTCACCAATGGGCAGCAATCAGCCCCAGCATTTT; CDR3 protein: CASSPMGSNQPQHF
clone size: -; J gene: TRBJ2-1; V gene: TRBV3-1/TRBV3-2; D gene: TRBD1; CDR3 DNA: TGTGCCAGCAGCCGGCCGGCAGGGGGCGGCTACAATGAGCAGTTCTTC; CDR3 protein: CASSRPAGGGYNEQFF
clone size: once; J gene: TRBJ1-1; V gene: TRBV5-1; D gene: -; CDR3 DNA: TGCGCCAGCAGCTTACAGGGTAAGGGGGTCACTGAAGCTTTCTTT; CDR3 protein: CASSLQGKGVTEAFF
clone size: -; J gene: TRBJ2-7; V gene: TRBV3-1/TRBV3-2; D gene: TRBD1; CDR3 DNA: TGTGCCAGCAGTCCCACGGGTAGGGGGCTCTCCTACGAGCAGTACTTC; CDR3 protein: CASSPTGRGLSYEQYF
clone size: -; J gene: TRBJ1-2; V gene: TRBV28; D gene: TRBD1; CDR3 DNA: TGTGCCAGCAGCGGACAGACAGGGTTTGGGGGCTATGGCTACACCTTC; CDR3 protein: CASSGQTGFGGYGYTF
clone size: -; J gene: TRBJ2-3; V gene: TRBV10-1; D gene: -; CDR3 DNA: TGCGCCAGCAGTGATTTTTCTAGCACAGATACGCAGTATTTT; CDR3 protein: CASSDFSSTDTQYF
clone size: -; J gene: TRBJ1-5; V gene: TRBV5-6; D gene: TRBD1; CDR3 DNA: TGTGCCAGCAGCGAAGGACAGGCCGTCGCAGGCTTTCCCCAGCATTTT; CDR3 protein: CASSEGQAVAGFPQHF
clone size: -; J gene: TRBJ1-4; V gene: TRBV3-1/TRBV3-2; D gene: TRBD1; CDR3 DNA: TGTGCCACTTCGGACAGGGGTGATGAAAAACTGTTTTTT; CDR3 protein: CATSDRGDEKLFF
clone size: -; J gene: TRBJ1-5; V gene: TRBV6-5; D gene: -; CDR3 DNA: TGTGCCAGCAGTTATAGCAGCATGGGCAATCAGCCCCAGCATTTT; CDR3 protein: CASSYSSMGNQPQHF
clone size: once; J gene: TRBJ1-3; V gene: TRBV18; D gene: -; CDR3 DNA: TGTGCCAGCTCACCTTTCACAGATCCTGGAAACACCATATATTTT; CDR3 protein: CASSPFTDPGNTIYF
clone size: -; J gene: TRBJ2-1; V gene: TRBV11-2; D gene: TRBD2; CDR3 DNA: TGTGCCAGCAGCTTAGTGGTGGGGACTAGCTACAATGAGCAGTTCTTC; CDR3 protein: CASSLVVGTSYNEQFF
clone size: -; J gene: TRBJ1-1; V gene: TRBV3-1/TRBV3-2; D gene: TRBD1; CDR3 DNA: TGTGCCAGCAGGGGCCTTAGGCGTGGGACAGGGGGCAGGGGGACTGAAGCTTTCTTT; CDR3 protein: CASRGLRRGTGGRGTEAFF
clone size: -; J gene: TRBJ2-3; V gene: TRBV5-1; D gene: -; CDR3 DNA: TGCGCCAGCAGCTTGGGTAGGGGGGGCCTAGATACGCAGTATTTT; CDR3 protein: CASSLGRGGLDTQYF
clone size: -; J gene: TRBJ1-1; V gene: TRBV7-9; D gene: -; CDR3 DNA: TGTGCCAGCAGCCCAATCGGTAGGATGAGGGATACTGAAGCTTTCTTT; CDR3 protein: CASSPIGRMRDTEAFF
clone size: -; J gene: TRBJ2-7; V gene: TRBV30; D gene: -; CDR3 DNA: TGTGCCTGGAGTGAGGTAACAGTTTCCTACGAGCAGTACTTC; CDR3 protein: CAWSEVTVSYEQYF
clone size: few; J gene: TRBJ1-3; V gene: TRBV10-3; D gene: -; CDR3 DNA: TGTGCCATCAGTGAGCTCGCGGTAGGCTCTGGAAACACCATATATTTT; CDR3 protein: CAISELAVGSGNTIYF
clone size: -; J gene: TRBJ2-1; V gene: TRBV18; D gene: -; CDR3 DNA: TGTGCCAGCGGACTAGGCGGGGGCCGCAATGAGCAGTTCTTC; CDR3 protein: CASGLGGGRNEQFF
clone size: -; J gene: TRBJ2-7; V gene: TRBV5-1; D gene: -; CDR3 DNA: TGCGCCAGCAGCTTGGCCTATGTTAGGAGGACCTCCTACGAGCAGTACTTC; CDR3 protein: CASSLAYVRRTSYEQYF
clone size: -; J gene: TRBJ1-6; V gene: TRBV5-1; D gene: TRBD1; CDR3 DNA: TGCGCCAGCAGCTCGGAGGGACAGGATAATTCACCCCTCCACTTT; CDR3 protein: CASSSEGQDNSPLHF
clone size: -; J gene: TRBJ2-1; V gene: TRBV9; D gene: -; CDR3 DNA: TGTGCCAGCAGAGCCACCGGGTTGCCGGAAGGTGAGCAGTTCTTC; CDR3 protein: CASRATGLPEGEQFF
clone size: -; J gene: TRBJ2-3; V gene: TRBV4-1; D gene: TRBD2; CDR3 DNA: TGCGCCAGCAGCCAAGGGCCAGCGGGACTAGCGTCAGATACGCAGTATTTT; CDR3 protein: CASSQGPAGLASDTQYF
clone size: -; J gene: TRBJ1-1; V gene: TRBV28; D gene: -; CDR3 DNA: TGTGCCAGCAGTTTGGGGCAGGATAACACTGAAGCTTTCTTT; CDR3 protein: CASSLGQDNTEAFF
clone size: -; J gene: TRBJ2-3; V gene: TRBV5-1; D gene: -; CDR3 DNA: TGCGCCAGCAGCTCCTTTGGAGCTGTAACAGATACGCAGTATTTT; CDR3 protein: CASSSFGAVTDTQYF
clone size: -; J gene: TRBJ1-5; V gene: TRBV5-6; D gene: -; CDR3 DNA: TGTGCCAGCAGCTTGGGGTTAGACGGACTTCGCAATCAGCCCCAGCATTTT; CDR3 protein: CASSLGLDGLRNQPQHF
clone size: -; J gene: TRBJ1-2; V gene: TRBV6-1; D gene: -; CDR3 DNA: TGTGCCAGCAGTGAAGGGAGGGACTATGGCTACACCTTC; CDR3 protein: CASSEGRDYGYTF
clone size: few; J gene: TRBJ2-7; V gene: TRBV5-1; D gene: -; CDR3 DNA: TGCGCCAGCAGCCGGGACACATTCTACGAGCAGTACTTC; CDR3 protein: CASSRDTFYEQYF
clone size: once; J gene: TRBJ1-1; V gene: TRBV27; D gene: -; CDR3 DNA: TGTGCCAGCAGTCTCGGACAGAGGAACACTGAAGCTTTCTTT; CDR3 protein: CASSLGQRNTEAFF
clone size: -; J gene: TRBJ2-3; V gene: TRBV5-1; D gene: TRBD1; CDR3 DNA: TGCGCCAGCAGCTTTGGGGACAGGGTGACAGATACGCAGTATTTT; CDR3 protein: CASSFGDRVTDTQYF
clone size: -; J gene: TRBJ2-5; V gene: TRBV25-1; D gene: -; CDR3 DNA: TGTGCCAGCAGTGAATTTTTGGGCGGGCAAGAGACCCAGTACTTC; CDR3 protein: CASSEFLGGQETQYF
clone size: few; J gene: TRBJ2-5; V gene: TRBV2; D gene: TRBD2; CDR3 DNA: TGTGCCAGCAGTGATCTAGTCCTAGCGGGGGTCGGAGAGACCCAGTACTTC; CDR3 protein: CASSDLVLAGVGETQYF
clone size: -; J gene: TRBJ2-3; V gene: TRBV11-3; D gene: -; CDR3 DNA: TGTGCCAGCAGCTTAGAAGGCGGCTTCACAGATACGCAGTATTTT; CDR3 protein: CASSLEGGFTDTQYF
clone size: -; J gene: TRBJ1-4; V gene: TRBV7-9; D gene: -; CDR3 DNA: TGTGCCAGCAGCCCTAGGGCGGGAACTAATGAAAAACTGTTTTTT; CDR3 protein: CASSPRAGTNEKLFF
clone size: -; J gene: TRBJ1-1; V gene: TRBV28; D gene: TRBD1; CDR3 DNA: TGTGCCAGCAATTTACCGGGACAGGGGGCTTTCACTGAAGCTTTCTTT; CDR3 protein: CASNLPGQGAFTEAFF
clone size: few; J gene: TRBJ2-7; V gene: TRBV30; D gene: -; CDR3 DNA: TGTGCCTGGACATCACTCAGAGGAACGACCTACGAGCAGTACTTC; CDR3 protein: CAWTSLRGTTYEQYF
clone size: few; J gene: TRBJ2-5; V gene: TRBV7-8; D gene: -; CDR3 DNA: TGTGCCAGCAGCTTAGGGGTTTCAGGGGTAGAGACCCAGTACTTC; CDR3 protein: CASSLGVSGVETQYF
clone size: -; J gene: TRBJ1-2; V gene: TRBV3-1/TRBV3-2; D gene: -; CDR3 DNA: TGTGCCAGCAGCCAAGGCGACTATGGCTACACCTTC; CDR3 protein: CASSQGDYGYTF
clone size: few; J gene: TRBJ2-7; V gene: TRBV10-2; D gene: -; CDR3 DNA: TGCGCCAGCAGTGAGAATAGTCCCAGGGTGGTCTACGAGCAGTACTTC; CDR3 protein: CASSENSPRVVYEQYF
clone size: -; J gene: TRBJ2-7; V gene: TRBV2; D gene: -; CDR3 DNA: TGTGCCAGCTCCGCGGATTCCTACGAGCAGTACTTC; CDR3 protein: CASSADSYEQYF
clone size: -; J gene: TRBJ2-1; V gene: TRBV13; D gene: TRBD1; CDR3 DNA: TGTGCCAGCAGCTCGGGACAGTTATACGGTGAGCAGTTCTTC; CDR3 protein: CASSSGQLYGEQFF
clone size: few; J gene: TRBJ1-3; V gene: TRBV7-2; D gene: -; CDR3 DNA: TGTGCCAGCAGCGCCGGACAGTTCTCTGGAAACACCATATATTTT; CDR3 protein: CASSAGQFSGNTIYF
clone size: -; J gene: TRBJ2-5; V gene: TRBV18; D gene: -; CDR3 DNA: TGTGCCAGCTCCGAGGGGGGGCAAGAGACCCAGTACTTC; CDR3 protein: CASSEGGQETQYF
clone size: -; J gene: TRBJ1-6; V gene: TRBV3-1/TRBV3-2; D gene: TRBD1; CDR3 DNA: TGTGCCAGCAGCCAGGACAGGGTGGCTTCACCCCTCCACTTT; CDR3 protein: CASSQDRVASPLHF
clone size: -; J gene: TRBJ2-3; V gene: TRBV30; D gene: -; CDR3 DNA: TGTGCCTGGAGTGACGGGGTGACAGATACGCAGTATTTT; CDR3 protein: CAWSDGVTDTQYF